This TCR beta chain originates from a study of blood T cell repertoires in COVID-19. TCRdb's copy holds only in-frame clones and misses some; the assay was immunoSEQ multiplex PCR. The sample comprises 490,000 or so clones, around 89% of which are singletons, and around 1.9% rests with the top ten. Each recovered donor of Cohort 3 presented with two negative PCRs, clearance, or symptom resolution. The length of the CDR3 is 15 residues. The junction had 4 bases not matched to a gene; V was cut back by 3 bases and J by 2 bases. The germline gives CDR1 KGHDR, CDR2 SFDVKD. The receptor was derived from a middle-aged woman who had recovered from COVID-19. V and J are TRBV24-1 and TRBJ2-3; the match to TRBD2 covers 7 bases. Sequenced: PBMCs or T cells enriched from blood (not recorded which). CDR3 in amino acids: CATSDEAGNTDTQYF. For the CDR3, the DNA is TGTGCCACCAGTGATGAAGCGGGGAACACAGATACGCAGTATTTT.